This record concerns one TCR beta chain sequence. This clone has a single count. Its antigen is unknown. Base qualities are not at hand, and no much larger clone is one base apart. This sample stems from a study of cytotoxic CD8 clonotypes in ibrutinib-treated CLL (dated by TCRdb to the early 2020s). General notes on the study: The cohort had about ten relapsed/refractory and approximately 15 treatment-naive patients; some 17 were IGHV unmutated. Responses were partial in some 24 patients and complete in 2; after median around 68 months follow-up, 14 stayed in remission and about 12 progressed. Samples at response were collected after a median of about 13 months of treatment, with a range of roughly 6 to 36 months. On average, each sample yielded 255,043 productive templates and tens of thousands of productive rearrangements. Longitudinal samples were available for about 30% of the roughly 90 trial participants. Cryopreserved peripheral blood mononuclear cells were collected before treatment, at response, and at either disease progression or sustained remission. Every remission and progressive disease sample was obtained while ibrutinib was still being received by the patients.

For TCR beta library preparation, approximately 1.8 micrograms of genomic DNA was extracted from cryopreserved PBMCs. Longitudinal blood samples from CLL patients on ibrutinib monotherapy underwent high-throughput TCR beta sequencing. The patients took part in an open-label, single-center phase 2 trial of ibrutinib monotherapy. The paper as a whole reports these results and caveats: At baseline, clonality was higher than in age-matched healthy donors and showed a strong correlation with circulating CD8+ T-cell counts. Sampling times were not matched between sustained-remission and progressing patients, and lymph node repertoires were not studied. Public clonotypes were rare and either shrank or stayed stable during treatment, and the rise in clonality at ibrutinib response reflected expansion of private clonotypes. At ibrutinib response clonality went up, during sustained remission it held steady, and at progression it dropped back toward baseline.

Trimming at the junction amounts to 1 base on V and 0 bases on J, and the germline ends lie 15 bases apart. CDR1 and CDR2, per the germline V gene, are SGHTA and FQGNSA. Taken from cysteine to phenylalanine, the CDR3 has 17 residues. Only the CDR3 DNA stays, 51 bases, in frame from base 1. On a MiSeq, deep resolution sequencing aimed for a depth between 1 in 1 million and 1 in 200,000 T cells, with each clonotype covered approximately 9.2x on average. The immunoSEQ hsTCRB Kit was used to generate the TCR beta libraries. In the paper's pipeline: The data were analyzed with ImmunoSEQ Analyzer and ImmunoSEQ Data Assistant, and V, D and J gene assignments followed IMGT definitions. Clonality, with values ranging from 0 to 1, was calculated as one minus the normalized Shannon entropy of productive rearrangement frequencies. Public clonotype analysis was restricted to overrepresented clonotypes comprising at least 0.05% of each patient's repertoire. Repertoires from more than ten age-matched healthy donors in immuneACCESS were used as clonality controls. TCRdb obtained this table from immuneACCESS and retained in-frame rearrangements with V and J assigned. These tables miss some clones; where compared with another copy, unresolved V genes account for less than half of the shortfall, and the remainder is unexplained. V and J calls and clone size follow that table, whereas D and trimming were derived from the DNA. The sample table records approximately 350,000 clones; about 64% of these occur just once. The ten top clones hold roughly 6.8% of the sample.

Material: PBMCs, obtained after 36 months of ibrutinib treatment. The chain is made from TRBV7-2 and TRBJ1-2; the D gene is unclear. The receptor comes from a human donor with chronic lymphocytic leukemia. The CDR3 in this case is CASSLGMGSGPNYGYTF. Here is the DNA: TGTGCCAGCAGCTTAGGGATGGGCTCCGGGCCTAACTATGGCTACACCTTC.